The rows below give T cell receptor beta chains drawn from one sample of a study of cytomegalovirus exposure and HLA in healthy donors. The data were produced by immunoSEQ multiplex PCR, yet TCRdb's version contains in-frame clones alone and is incomplete. The repertoire includes some 130,000 clones, around three quarters of them detected once, and under 3% sits in the top ten. Sequencing was performed on PBMCs. The source of these receptors is an older woman in good health and CMV-seropositive. Both conserved end residues are part of each CDR3. The D gene is left open where the match is weak. Clone size is shown for a subset of rows, as once, few, many or a class of expanded clone.

j_call | v_call | d_call | clone_size | cdr3_nt | cdr3_aa
TRBJ2-2 | TRBV5-1 | NA | NA | TGCGCCAGCAGCTACGGACTAACCGGGGAGCTGTTTTTT | CASSYGLTGELFF
TRBJ2-1 | TRBV19 | NA | NA | TGTGCCAGTAGTCCGGACAGTTACTCCTACAATGAGCAGTTCTTC | CASSPDSYSYNEQFF
TRBJ2-7 | TRBV7-9 | TRBD1 | NA | TGTGCCAGCAGCCCCCGGGGGACAGGGGGCGAGCAGTACTTC | CASSPRGTGGEQYF
TRBJ2-7 | TRBV13 | TRBD1 | NA | TGTGCCAGCAGCTTAGAACAGGGGGCTATCGGCTACGAGCAGTACTTC | CASSLEQGAIGYEQYF
TRBJ2-3 | TRBV7-8 | TRBD1 | NA | TGTGCCAGCAGCTTCAGGGGGCGGGCGACAGATACGCAGTATTTT | CASSFRGRATDTQYF
TRBJ2-1 | TRBV9 | NA | NA | TGTGCCAGCAGCGTAGCACTCAACAATGAGCAGTTCTTC | CASSVALNNEQFF
TRBJ1-2 | TRBV7-2 | NA | NA | TGTGCCAGCAGCTTAACGGCAGCCGGGGGCTACACCTTC | CASSLTAAGGYTF
TRBJ1-3 | TRBV9 | NA | NA | TGTGCCAGCAGCGGGACATCCGGAAACACCATATATTTT | CASSGTSGNTIYF
TRBJ1-5 | TRBV19 | NA | NA | TGTGCCAGTAGTATAAACGGGAGGATGCAGCATTTT | CASSINGRMQHF
TRBJ2-5 | TRBV27 | TRBD2 | once | TGTGCCAGCAGTTTAGCGGGGGGCTCCGAGACCCAGTACTTC | CASSLAGGSETQYF
TRBJ1-6 | TRBV5-4 | NA | NA | TGTGCCAGCAGCTGGGGGGGGCAAAGCTCCTATAATTCACCCCTCCACTTT | CASSWGGQSSYNSPLHF
TRBJ2-6 | TRBV18 | TRBD1 | NA | TGTGCCAGCTCACCTCCTAGGGGACAGGGCCTCTCTGGGGCCAACGTCCTGACTTTC | CASSPPRGQGLSGANVLTF
TRBJ1-1 | TRBV4-1 | TRBD1 | once | TGCGCCAGCAGCCGGGGACAGGGGGCTGACACTGAAGCTTTCTTT | CASSRGQGADTEAFF
TRBJ1-5 | TRBV19 | TRBD1 | NA | TGTGCCAGTACCGGGGACAGGGTGAGTCAGCCCCAGCATTTT | CASTGDRVSQPQHF
TRBJ1-6 | TRBV7-9 | TRBD1 | NA | TGTTCCAGCAGCTCCGGGACAGCGTATTCACCCCTCCACTTT | CSSSSGTAYSPLHF
TRBJ2-3 | TRBV5-1 | NA | few | TGCGCCAGCAACCACGGACAATTCACAGATACGCAGTATTTT | CASNHGQFTDTQYF
TRBJ2-1 | TRBV9 | NA | NA | TGTGCCAGCAGCGTAGATGGGGGCGCGTACAATGAGCAGTTCTTC | CASSVDGGAYNEQFF
TRBJ2-3 | TRBV19 | NA | NA | TGTGCCAGTAGTTGGATAGGGGATTCCACAGATACGCAGTATTTT | CASSWIGDSTDTQYF
TRBJ2-3 | TRBV10-3 | NA | NA | TGTGCCATCACGGAAGGCAGGGCCACAGATACGCAGTATTTT | CAITEGRATDTQYF
TRBJ1-1 | TRBV5-1 | NA | few | TGCGCCAGCAGCCCGGGACAGAACACTGAAGCTTTCTTT | CASSPGQNTEAFF
TRBJ1-1 | TRBV18 | TRBD1 | few | TGTGCCAGCTCACAAACAACCGACAGGGTGGGTGAAGCTTTCTTT | CASSQTTDRVGEAFF
TRBJ2-3 | TRBV4-2 | TRBD2 | NA | TGTGCCAGCAGCCAAGTCACTAGCGGGCTTAGCACAGATACGCAGTATTTT | CASSQVTSGLSTDTQYF
TRBJ2-2 | TRBV19 | NA | few | TGTGCCAGTAGACGGAGGACCGGGGAGCTGTTTTTT | CASRRRTGELFF
TRBJ1-5 | TRBV7-8 | NA | NA | TGTGCCAGCAGCTTAGGGGCGACCGGTAGCAATCAGCCCCAGCATTTT | CASSLGATGSNQPQHF
TRBJ1-1 | TRBV6-5 | TRBD1 | NA | TGTGCCAGCAGTTACTCCCCGGGACAGGGGATCGCTGAAGCTTTCTTT | CASSYSPGQGIAEAFF
TRBJ1-4 | TRBV5-1 | NA | NA | TGCGCCAGCAGCCCACAGGGTCCCCAAACTAATGAAAAACTGTTTTTT | CASSPQGPQTNEKLFF
TRBJ2-2 | TRBV2 | NA | few | TGTGCCAGCAGTGCACTTCCCCCCGGGGAGCTGTTTTTT | CASSALPPGELFF
TRBJ2-7 | TRBV6-1 | TRBD1 | NA | TGTGCCAGCAGCTCCGGGACAGGGCCTTCCTACGAGCAGTACTTC | CASSSGTGPSYEQYF
TRBJ1-1 | TRBV7-9 | NA | NA | TGTGCCAGCAGCTTTCGGGGGGCGACTGAAGCTTTCTTT | CASSFRGATEAFF
TRBJ2-5 | TRBV7-9 | NA | NA | TGTGCCAGCAGGCGTACAGAGACCCAGTACTTC | CASRRTETQYF
TRBJ1-5 | TRBV4-1 | TRBD1 | NA | TGCGCCAGCAGCCATTTGACAGGGTCGATGCAGCCCCAGCATTTT | CASSHLTGSMQPQHF
TRBJ1-1 | TRBV9 | NA | NA | TGTGCCAGCAGCGTAGGCTCCCCTCGGGAGCCGAACACTGAAGCTTTCTTT | CASSVGSPREPNTEAFF
TRBJ1-4 | TRBV5-1 | TRBD1 | NA | TGCGCCAGCAGCCCAGGGACAGTGGAATTAGGTGAAAAACTGTTTTTT | CASSPGTVELGEKLFF
TRBJ1-4 | TRBV19 | TRBD1 | few | TGTGCCAGTAGTAGACACAGGGGAAATAATGAAAAACTGTTTTTT | CASSRHRGNNEKLFF
TRBJ1-1 | TRBV27 | NA | NA | TGTGCCAGCTTTCGGGACACGCAAGCTTTCTTT | CASFRDTQAFF
TRBJ2-1 | TRBV14 | NA | NA | TGTGCCAGCAGCCAGGGTTGGGGAGGCAATGAGCAGTTCTTC | CASSQGWGGNEQFF
TRBJ1-2 | TRBV27 | TRBD1 | NA | TGTGCCAGCAGTTTAAGTCGTGGGACAGGGAGGTACTATGGCTACACCTTC | CASSLSRGTGRYYGYTF
TRBJ2-4 | TRBV7-9 | NA | NA | TGTGCCAGCAGTTGGCGGGGAATCAACATTCAGTACTTC | CASSWRGINIQYF
TRBJ2-3 | TRBV25-1 | TRBD1 | NA | TGTGCCAGCAATCCGGAGGGAGAGCGGACAGGGAGGGATACGCAGTATTTT | CASNPEGERTGRDTQYF
TRBJ1-1 | TRBV25-1 | NA | NA | TGTGCCAGCAGTGACCCCGGGACAAAGGCTTTCTTT | CASSDPGTKAFF
TRBJ2-2 | TRBV19 | NA | NA | TGTGCCAGTAGTATACCCCCCTGGACAGCCTTGACCGGGGAGCTGTTTTTT | CASSIPPWTALTGELFF
TRBJ2-1 | TRBV7-9 | TRBD2 | NA | TGTGCCAGCAGGGCGGGGGTAGACTACAATGAGCAGTTCTTC | CASRAGVDYNEQFF
TRBJ2-7 | TRBV6-5 | TRBD1 | NA | TGTGCCAGCAGTGACCGGGACAGGTCATACGAGCAGTACTTC | CASSDRDRSYEQYF
TRBJ2-4 | TRBV11-2 | NA | few | TGTGCCAGCAGCTTAGCCGCGCATAAAAACATTCAGTACTTC | CASSLAAHKNIQYF
TRBJ2-2 | TRBV4-2 | NA | NA | TGTGCCAGCAGCCATGACTTGGAGCTGTTTTTT | CASSHDLELFF
TRBJ1-6 | TRBV6-5 | TRBD1 | NA | TGTGCCAGCAGGACAGGGGGGAATTCACCCCTCCACTTT | CASRTGGNSPLHF
TRBJ1-1 | TRBV7-2 | NA | NA | TGTGCCAGCAGCTTCCTCGGTGGTTCGGCTGAAGCTTTCTTT | CASSFLGGSAEAFF